The rows below give T cell receptor beta chains drawn from one sample of a study of T cells in Graves' hyperthyroidism and ophthalmopathy. MiXCR, applied by TCRdb to the multiplex PCR reads, yields one record per CDR3 protein. Of some 620,000 distinct CDR3 sequences listed, under 20% are singletons. Sequences were obtained from blood. Receptor source: a woman aged 30 to 39 with Graves' hyperthyroidism. Both conserved end residues are part of each CDR3. Only part of the rows carry a size: once, few, many, or a class if the clone is expanded.

J gene | clone size | V gene | CDR3 protein
TRBJ2-7 | - | TRBV7-2 | CASIGQGAGYEQYF
TRBJ1-1 | many | TRBV20-1 | CSGTGGAWTEAFF
TRBJ2-1 | many | TRBV6-5 | CASSLGSSSYNEQFF
TRBJ1-4 | few | TRBV28 | CASHSGTGYEKLFF
TRBJ2-3 | few | TRBV15 | CATSRGTGTDTQYF
TRBJ2-1 | - | TRBV7-9 | CASSLARIVSGNGVYNEQFF
TRBJ1-2 | many | TRBV7-2 | CASSLEPSVGGYTF
TRBJ2-7 | many | TRBV28 | CASRARHLAEVPYEQYF
TRBJ2-7 | many | TRBV27 | CASSLADRLGEQYF
TRBJ2-2 | many | TRBV24-1 | CATSDATENTGELFF
TRBJ1-2 | many | TRBV7-3 | CASSSGGQDYGYTF
TRBJ2-1 | few | TRBV27 | CASSLGLAGTQHEQFF
TRBJ2-1 | many | TRBV7-2 | CASSFGAGYNEQFF
TRBJ1-1 | few | TRBV14 | CASSQFEITEAFF
TRBJ2-7 | - | TRBV18 | CASSQGTFYEQYF
TRBJ2-7 | many | TRBV20-1 | CSGQSYEQYF
TRBJ2-1 | many | TRBV20-1 | CSAPFNTEQFF
TRBJ2-1 | few | TRBV14 | CASSQVPGGAYNEQFF
TRBJ1-6 | - | TRBV2 | CASSEIKPSSYNSPLHF
TRBJ2-5 | - | TRBV7-9 | CASSLFRDQETQYF
TRBJ2-1 | few | TRBV20-1 | CSATWTSRQFF
TRBJ2-1 | - | TRBV2 | CASSFLDGKQFF
TRBJ2-2 | few | TRBV28 | CATNRGGELFF
TRBJ2-7 | many | TRBV6-1 | CASIPQPVPYEQYF
TRBJ2-3 | many | TRBV28 | CASSSTGGYTDTQYF
TRBJ2-3 | few | TRBV6-2/TRBV6-3 | CASLDRDRDITDTQYF
TRBJ2-3 | - | TRBV11-3 | CASSQTATSTDTQYF
TRBJ2-1 | - | TRBV6-4 | CASSDGTSGSQEQFF
TRBJ1-4 | many | TRBV7-2 | CASSLRRDEKLFF
TRBJ2-7 | - | TRBV10-3 | CAISELEGAYEQYF